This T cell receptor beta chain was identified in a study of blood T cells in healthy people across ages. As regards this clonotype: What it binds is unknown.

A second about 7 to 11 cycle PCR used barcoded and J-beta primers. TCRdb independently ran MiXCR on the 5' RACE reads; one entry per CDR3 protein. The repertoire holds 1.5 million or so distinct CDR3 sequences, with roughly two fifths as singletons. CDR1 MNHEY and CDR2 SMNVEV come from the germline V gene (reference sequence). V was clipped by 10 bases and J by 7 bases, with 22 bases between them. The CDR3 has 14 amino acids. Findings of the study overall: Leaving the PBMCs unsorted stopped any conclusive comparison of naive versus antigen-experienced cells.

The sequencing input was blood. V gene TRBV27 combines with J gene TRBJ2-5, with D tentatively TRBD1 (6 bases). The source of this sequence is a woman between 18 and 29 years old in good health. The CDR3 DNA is TGTGCCACTATGGCGCTACAGGGTTTCGGGACCCAGTACTTC. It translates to CATMALQGFGTQYF.